The 18 T cell receptor beta chains in this list originate from one sample, sequenced in a study of technical replicates of blood from several donors. Clones were read by immunoSEQ multiplex PCR, and TCRdb kept only the in-frame ones, dropping some. Counted here are about 13,000 clones, approximately 83% occurring once; the ten biggest clones make up roughly 11%. Sequences were obtained from PBMCs. Receptors originate from a human donor in good health.

This clone has only one observation. The chain couples TRBV4-1 to TRBJ2-1; TRBD2 agrees at 7 bases. V gave up 4 bases and J gave up 1 base; unmatched junction bases: 16. This CDR3 is built from 19 residues. The V gene's germline CDR1 is MGHRA and CDR2 YSYEKL. Here the CDR3 DNA reads TGCGCCAGCAGCCCGGCGACTAGCCACGGGAGAGCATCCTACAATGAGCAGTTCTTC. This sequence encodes CASSPATSHGRASYNEQFF.

V usage is TRBV7-9 and J usage is TRBJ1-4; D unclear. The ends were cut back, 5 bases at V and 2 bases at J, with 15 bases in the middle. The CDR3 length is 16 residues. Per germline, CDR1 SEHNR and CDR2 FQNEAQ (reference sequence). The CDR3 DNA follows: TGTGCCAGCAGCCAGATGGGGAGTGGCACTAATGAAAAACTGTTTTTT. It is translated as CASSQMGSGTNEKLFF.

This chain uses TRBV18 with TRBJ2-7; D may be TRBD2 (6 bases). The germline gives CDR1 KGHSH, CDR2 LQKENI. The CDR3 is 15 residues long. The V end lost 6 bases, the J end lost 7 bases, and 22 bases lay between the germline ends. In nucleotides, the CDR3 is TGTGCCAGCTCTGCGACCGGGACTCCCAGAGTAGAGCAGTACTTC. It specifies CASSATGTPRVEQYF.

The CDR3 DNA is TGTGCCAGCAGTGAGTTCGGGGGGCCCGCCATGAACACTGAAGCTTTCTTT. Its protein is CASSEFGGPAMNTEAFF. The genes are TRBV2 and TRBJ1-1; D may be TRBD1 (6 bases). The germline V gene has CDR1 SNHLY and CDR2 FYNNEI. This CDR3 has 17 amino acids. The ends were cut back, 3 bases at V and 0 bases at J, with 17 bases in the middle.

As to this clone: One end of the junction varies from germline; a read error may be responsible. V gene TRBV5-1 combines with J gene TRBJ2-1; possibly TRBD2 for D (6 bases). This CDR3 region has 13 residues. The germline gives CDR1 SGHRS, CDR2 YFSETQ. This CDR3 is CASSGDSNNEQFF. CDR3 DNA: TGCGCCAGCAGCGGGGACTCCAACAATGAGCAGTTCTTC.

This clone was seen more than once but under ten times. V is TRBV11-2 and J is TRBJ2-1; 11 bases are shared with TRBD2. Germline CDR1 is SGHAT and CDR2 is FQNNGV. This CDR3 comprises 16 residues. V lost 7 bases to trimming and J lost 8 bases; unmatched junction nucleotides: 13. CDR3 nucleotide sequence: TGTGCCAGCAAACGGGCTAGCGGGAGGTCAGGTGATGAGCAGTTCTTC. Translation gives CASKRASGRSGDEQFF.

The rearrangement links TRBV6-6 to TRBJ1-1; 10 bases are shared with TRBD1. The germline gives CDR1 MNHNY, CDR2 SVGAGI (reference sequence). The CDR3 runs to 16 residues. V lost 7 bases, J lost 4 bases, and 12 bases stayed unmatched. This chain's CDR3 is CASTGLGTGEATEAFF. CDR3 in DNA: TGTGCCAGCACCGGACTCGGGACAGGGGAGGCCACTGAAGCTTTCTTT.

This chain links TRBV30 with TRBJ2-3; 10 nucleotides agree with TRBD2. This CDR3 is built from 15 residues. Per germline, CDR1 GTSNPN and CDR2 SVGIG (reference sequence). Losses at the gene ends were 2 bases for V and 4 bases for J; bases not matched to a gene: 6. DNA for the CDR3: TGTGCCTGGAGTCCTAGCGGGAGTTCGGCAGATACGCAGTATTTT. This sequence encodes CAWSPSGSSADTQYF.

The chain has TRBV15 and TRBJ1-1, with 9 bases aligning to TRBD1. This CDR3 comprises 14 residues. J gave up 1 base and V 9 bases, and 6 bases lay outside the gene matches. CDR1 and CDR2 (germline): LNHNV, YYDKDF (reference sequence). The CDR3: CATSQDRGNTEAFF. The CDR3 nucleotides read TGTGCCACGAGCCAGGACAGGGGGAACACTGAAGCTTTCTTT.

This chain joins TRBV2 and TRBJ2-7; perhaps TRBD2 as D (7 bases). The CDR3 consists of 15 residues. V lost 4 bases to trimming and J lost 6 bases, with 19 bases between them. Germline V lookup: CDR1 SNHLY, CDR2 FYNNEI. The CDR3: CASSGTPGGLGEQYF. CDR3 nucleotide sequence: TGTGCCAGCAGTGGGACCCCCGGGGGGCTCGGCGAGCAGTACTTC. The entire variable domain, with the rest obtained from reference TRBV2 and TRBJ2-7, is as follows: EPEVTQTPSHQVTQMGQEVILRCVPISNHLYFYWYRQILGQKVEFLVSFYNNEISEKSEIFDDQFSVERPDGSNFTLKIRSTKLEDSAMYFCASSGTPGGLGEQYFGPGTRLTVT.

In the case of this clone: The same CDR3 is also encoded by other DNA sequences in this sample. The rearrangement links TRBV28 to TRBJ1-5; D gene uncertain. The V end lost 3 bases, the J end lost 6 bases, and 12 bases lay between the germline ends. Germline CDR1 MDHEN, CDR2 SYDVKM. The CDR3 spans 14 residues. DNA of the CDR3: TGTGCCAGCAGTTTGGTTCGGGTAGCTCAGCCCCAGCATTTT. Protein product: CASSLVRVAQPQHF.

This clone was counted once. The chain uses TRBV13 and TRBJ2-7; D perhaps matches TRBD2 (6 bases). The germline gives CDR1 PRHDT, CDR2 FYEKMQ (reference sequence). This CDR3 spans 15 amino acids. The V gene lost 3 bases and the J gene lost 0 bases, with 12 bases spanning the gap. CDR3 bases: TGTGCCAGCAGCTTCCGCGGAGGGAGCTCCTACGAGCAGTACTTC. This translates into CASSFRGGSSYEQYF.

V is TRBV10-3 and J is TRBJ1-1, with 9 bases lining up with TRBD1. CDR1 is ENHRY and CDR2 is SYGVKD in the germline V gene. V trimming: 6 bases; J trimming: 7 bases; junction bases outside the gene matches: 3. The CDR3 contains 12 residues. Here the CDR3 DNA reads TGTGCCATCAGGGGACAGGGAGGTGAAGCTTTCTTT. Translated, it gives CAIRGQGGEAFF.

This rearrangement joins TRBV27 to TRBJ2-7, with 9 bases identical to TRBD2. There are 13 residues in the CDR3. Looked up from germline, CDR1 is MNHEY and CDR2 is SMNVEV (reference sequence). The junction had 6 bases not matched to a gene; V was cut back by 8 bases and J by 4 bases. This chain's CDR3 is CASRLADTYEQYF. The CDR3 DNA sequence: TGTGCCAGCCGACTAGCGGATACATACGAGCAGTACTTC.

This clone came up once. The chain links TRBV27 to TRBJ2-5; D is possibly TRBD1 (7 bases). This CDR3 region has 15 residues. The V gene's germline CDR1 is MNHEY and CDR2 SMNVEV (reference sequence). V was trimmed by 6 bases and J by 4 bases, leaving 18 bases between them. In DNA form, the CDR3 reads TGTGCCAGCAGGACAGGGAGTTCTAGCGTAGAGACCCAGTACTTC. Its translation is CASRTGSSSVETQYF.

The chain links TRBV29-1 to TRBJ2-5, with 8 bases aligning to TRBD1. The CDR3 length is 15 residues. V lost 3 bases to trimming and J lost 5 bases; unmatched junction nucleotides: 11. CDR1 SQVTM and CDR2 ANQGSEA come from the germline V gene. CDR3: CSVDKRQGSGETQYF. For the CDR3, the DNA is TGCAGCGTTGACAAGCGACAGGGGTCGGGGGAGACCCAGTACTTC.

This chain connects TRBV6-1 to TRBJ2-7, with D maybe TRBD1 (5 bases). Trimming left V 7 bases short and J 5 bases short, with 15 bases between. The CDR3 is made up of 13 amino acids. The germline gives CDR1 MNHNS, CDR2 SASEGT. CDR3 region: CASITSAGHEQYF. Written as DNA, the CDR3 is TGTGCCAGCATAACCTCGGCAGGGCACGAGCAGTACTTC.

This sequence joins TRBV29-1 and TRBJ2-7; 7 bases map to TRBD1. From germline, CDR1 is SQVTM and CDR2 ANQGSEA. Trimming cost V 3 bases and J 0 bases; bases outside gene matches: 2. The CDR3 consists of 13 residues. The CDR3 is CSVDGTDSYEQYF. The CDR3 DNA follows: TGCAGCGTTGACGGGACAGACTCCTACGAGCAGTACTTC.